The sequence of this T cell receptor beta chain was determined in a study of blood T cell repertoires in COVID-19. Study at large: The samples span acute and convalescent COVID-19 from the United States, Italy and Spain. In each case, the material was cDNA or gDNA derived from T cells, B-cell-depleted T cells, or PBMCs.

Study processing details: Amplification with reference gene primers provided the estimates of nucleated cell counts. Here immunoSEQ multiplex PCR was the method, and the copy in TCRdb shows in-frame clones only, minus some. The V and J calls and the clone size are those of that table, but D and trimming were determined from the DNA. Among tens of thousands of clones, roughly three quarters were seen once, and the ten largest hold approximately 11%. Germline CDR1 reads LNHDA; CDR2 reads SQIVND (reference sequence). V was pared by 3 bases and J by 1 base, with 1 base of the junction left unmatched. The CDR3 has 15 amino acids.

This sequence joins TRBV19 and TRBJ2-5, with TRBD2 identical over 11 bases. The sequenced sample consisted of peripheral blood. This clonotype originated in a man in his 70s with acute or convalescent COVID-19. The CDR3 DNA reads as TGTGCCAGTAGTATCGGGACTAGCGGCCAAGAGACCCAGTACTTC. This encodes CASSIGTSGQETQYF.